This T cell receptor (beta chain) is from a study of blood T cell repertoires in COVID-19. Study context: Whether acute or convalescent, the COVID-19 samples came from the United States, Italy and Spain. T cells, B-cell-depleted T cells, or PBMCs supplied cDNA or gDNA.

Methods used by the authors: Nucleated cell counts were estimated from reference gene primer amplification. TCRdb keeps only in-frame clones here, not all; method: immunoSEQ multiplex PCR. V and J calls and clone size come straight from that table; D and trimming were deduced from the DNA. The data hold over 85,000 clones, with 65% to 80% observed a single time. CDR3 length: 15 amino acids. V lost 2 bases, J lost 6 bases, and 17 bases lay in between. The germline V gene encodes CDR1 SGHVS and CDR2 FQNEAQ. The V call is TRBV7-8, the J call TRBJ2-7, with D hard to call. The TCR comes from a woman aged 60 to 75 with acute or convalescent COVID-19. Sequenced input: peripheral blood. The CDR3 sequence is CASSLIRRPPGEQYF. CDR3 coding DNA: TGTGCCAGCAGCTTAATACGGAGACCGCCCGGCGAGCAGTACTTC.